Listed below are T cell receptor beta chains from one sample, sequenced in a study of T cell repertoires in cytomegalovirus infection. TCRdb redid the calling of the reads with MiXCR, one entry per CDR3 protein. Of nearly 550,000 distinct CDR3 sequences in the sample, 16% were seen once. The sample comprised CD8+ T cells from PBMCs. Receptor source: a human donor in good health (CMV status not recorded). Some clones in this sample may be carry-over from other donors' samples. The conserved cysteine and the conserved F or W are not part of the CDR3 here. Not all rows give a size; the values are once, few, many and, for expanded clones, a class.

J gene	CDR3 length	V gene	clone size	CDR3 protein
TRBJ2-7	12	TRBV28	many	ASSFSTGGREQY
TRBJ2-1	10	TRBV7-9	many	ASSYGPSEQF
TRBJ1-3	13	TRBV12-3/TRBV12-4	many	ASSLIREAGNTIY
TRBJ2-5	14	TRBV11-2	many	ASISGASGRRETQY
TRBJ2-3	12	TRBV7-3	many	ASSGTGPTDTQY
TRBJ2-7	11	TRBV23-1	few	ASSQPQRGSYY
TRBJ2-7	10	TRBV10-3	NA	AIREVSYEQY
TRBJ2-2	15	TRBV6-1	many	ASIPGQGAPNTGELF
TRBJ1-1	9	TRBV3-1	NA	ASSQMTEAF
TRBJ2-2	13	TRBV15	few	ATSSDYGDTGELF
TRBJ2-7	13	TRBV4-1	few	ASSQFQRGSYEQY
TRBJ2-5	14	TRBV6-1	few	ASSDTSVNFRETQY
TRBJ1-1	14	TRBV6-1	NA	ATLAAGATRDTEAF
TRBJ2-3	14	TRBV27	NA	ASSLPSGTFGDTQY
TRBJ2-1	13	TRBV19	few	ASSMGRDRVDEQF
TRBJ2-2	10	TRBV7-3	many	ASSLRDGELF
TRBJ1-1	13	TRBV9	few	ASSVGRSLNTEAF
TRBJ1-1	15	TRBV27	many	ASIESRRGYRDTEAF
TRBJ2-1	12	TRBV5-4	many	ASSSFGTELKQF
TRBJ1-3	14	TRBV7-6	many	ASSSATGFSGNTIY
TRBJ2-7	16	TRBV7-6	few	ASSPRTSGGTYSYEQY
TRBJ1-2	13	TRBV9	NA	ASSADRGRLYGYT
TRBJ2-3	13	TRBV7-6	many	ASSSTGGYSDTQY
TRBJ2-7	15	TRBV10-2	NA	ATITGTSGRGAYEQY
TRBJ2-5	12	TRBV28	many	ASSLLGTSETQY
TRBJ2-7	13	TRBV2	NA	ASRDLAGVVYEQY
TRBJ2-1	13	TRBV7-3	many	ASSVFGEGSDEQF
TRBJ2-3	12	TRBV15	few	ATSTTGVGDTQY
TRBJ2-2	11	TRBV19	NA	ASKEAPTGELF
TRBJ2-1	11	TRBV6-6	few	ASSYSSLDIQF
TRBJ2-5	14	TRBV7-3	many	ASSSTGTGGGETQY
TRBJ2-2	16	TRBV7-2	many	ASSLVPTSGSATGELF
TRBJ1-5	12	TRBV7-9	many	ASSDRNSNQPQH
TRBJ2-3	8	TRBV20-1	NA	SVVPDTQY
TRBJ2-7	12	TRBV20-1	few	SAELAGVRYEQY
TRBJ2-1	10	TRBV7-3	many	ASSADGNEQF
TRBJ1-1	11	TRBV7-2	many	ASSLRVGGEAF
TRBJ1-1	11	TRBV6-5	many	ASIPTGRTEAF
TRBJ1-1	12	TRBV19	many	ASSIKQGNTEAF
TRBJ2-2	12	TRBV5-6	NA	ASREAVSTGELF
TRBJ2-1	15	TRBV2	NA	ASSDIPLAEGDNEQF
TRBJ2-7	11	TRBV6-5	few	ASSGSRSYEQY
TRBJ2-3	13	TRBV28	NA	ASSYLLADTDTQY
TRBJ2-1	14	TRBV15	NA	ATSTLAGSSYNEQF
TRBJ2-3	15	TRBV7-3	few	ASSGRGQFVSTDTQY
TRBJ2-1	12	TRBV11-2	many	ASSGKGIYNEQF
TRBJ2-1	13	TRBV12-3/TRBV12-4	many	ASSLQAYIGNEQF
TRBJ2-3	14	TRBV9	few	ASSDGDRPYTDTQY
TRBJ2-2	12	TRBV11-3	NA	ASSYAGWTGELF
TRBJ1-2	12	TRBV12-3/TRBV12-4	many	ASSPPGANYGYT
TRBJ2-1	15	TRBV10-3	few	AISESRRLSSYNEQF
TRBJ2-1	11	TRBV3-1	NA	ASSPQWYREQF
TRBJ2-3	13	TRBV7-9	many	ASSSGTEFGNTQY
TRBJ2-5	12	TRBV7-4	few	ASSLFPGQETQY
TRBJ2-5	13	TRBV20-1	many	SASTRTSGEETQY
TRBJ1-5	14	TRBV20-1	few	SARHRGANSNQPQH
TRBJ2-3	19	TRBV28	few	ASSFPSTSGSSKVRTDTQY
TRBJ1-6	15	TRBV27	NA	ASSLGTGGFKNSPLH
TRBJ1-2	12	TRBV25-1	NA	ASSGSGQGYGYT
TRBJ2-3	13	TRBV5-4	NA	ASSLGLGFPDTQY